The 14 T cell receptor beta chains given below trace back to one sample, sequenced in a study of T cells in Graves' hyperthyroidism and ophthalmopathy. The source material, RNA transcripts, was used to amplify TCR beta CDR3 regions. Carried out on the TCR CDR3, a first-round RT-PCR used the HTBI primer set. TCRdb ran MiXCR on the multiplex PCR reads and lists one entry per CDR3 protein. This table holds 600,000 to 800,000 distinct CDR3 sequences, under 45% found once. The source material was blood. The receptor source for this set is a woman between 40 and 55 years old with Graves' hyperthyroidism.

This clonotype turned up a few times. The CDR3 DNA is TGCAGTGCTAGAAAGGGGAGGTCAACCTACGAGCAGTACTTC. Translated: CSARKGRSTYEQYF. The chain uses TRBV20-1 and TRBJ2-7; D is possibly TRBD2 (6 bases). In germline, CDR1 is DFQATT, CDR2 SNEGSKA (reference sequence). CDR3 length equals 14 residues. Trimming left V 2 bases short and J 2 bases short, with 13 bases between.

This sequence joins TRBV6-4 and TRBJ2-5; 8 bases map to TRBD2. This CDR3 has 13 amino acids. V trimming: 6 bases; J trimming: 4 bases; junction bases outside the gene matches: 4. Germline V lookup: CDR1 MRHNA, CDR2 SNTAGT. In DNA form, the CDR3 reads TGTGCCAGCAGGACGGGAGGGCCAGAGACCCAGTACTTC. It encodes CASRTGGPETQYF.

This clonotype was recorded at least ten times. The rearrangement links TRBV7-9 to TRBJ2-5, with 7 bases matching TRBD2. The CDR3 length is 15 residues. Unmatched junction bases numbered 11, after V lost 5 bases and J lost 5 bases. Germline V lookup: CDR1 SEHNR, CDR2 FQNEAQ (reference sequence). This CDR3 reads CASSPMGGTHETQYF. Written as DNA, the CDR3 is TGTGCCAGCAGCCCGATGGGAGGGACCCACGAGACCCAGTACTTC.

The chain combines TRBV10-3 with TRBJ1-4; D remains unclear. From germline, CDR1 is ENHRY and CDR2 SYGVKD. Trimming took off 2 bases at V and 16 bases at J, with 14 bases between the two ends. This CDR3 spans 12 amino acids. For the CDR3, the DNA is TGTGCCATCAGTGAGAAAGTGGATGGAAGGTTTTTT. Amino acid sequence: CAISEKVDGRFF.

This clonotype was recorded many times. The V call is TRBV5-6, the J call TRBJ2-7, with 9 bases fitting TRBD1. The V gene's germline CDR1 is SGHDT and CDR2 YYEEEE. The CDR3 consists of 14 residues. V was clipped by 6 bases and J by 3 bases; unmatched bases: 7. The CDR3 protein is CASNPRTGDYEQYF. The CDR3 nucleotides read TGTGCCAGCAATCCCCGGACAGGGGACTACGAGCAGTACTTC.

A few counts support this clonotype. In DNA form, the CDR3 reads TGTGCCAGCAGCCAGGGGGGACGGACGAACACTGAAGCTTTCTTT. Translated: CASSQGGRTNTEAFF. The chain employs TRBV19 and TRBJ1-1, with TRBD1 matching over 7 bases. V gave up 9 bases and J gave up 1 base; unmatched junction bases: 11. This CDR3 is built from 15 residues. CDR1 LNHDA and CDR2 SQIVND come from the germline V gene (reference sequence).

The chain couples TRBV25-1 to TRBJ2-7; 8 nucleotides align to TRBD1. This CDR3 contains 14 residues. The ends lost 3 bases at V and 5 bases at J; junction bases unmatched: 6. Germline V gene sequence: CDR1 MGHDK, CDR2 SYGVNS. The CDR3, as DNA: TGTGCCAGCAGTGACCAGGACAGGGCCCACGAGCAGTACTTC. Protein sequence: CASSDQDRAHEQYF.

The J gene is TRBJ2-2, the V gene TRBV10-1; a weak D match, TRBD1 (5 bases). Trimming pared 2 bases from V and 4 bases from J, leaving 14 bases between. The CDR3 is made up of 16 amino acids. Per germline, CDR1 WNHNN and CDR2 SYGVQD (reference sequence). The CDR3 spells CASSEVSGRSTGELFF. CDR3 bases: TGCGCCAGCAGTGAGGTCTCAGGGCGTAGCACCGGGGAGCTGTTTTTT.

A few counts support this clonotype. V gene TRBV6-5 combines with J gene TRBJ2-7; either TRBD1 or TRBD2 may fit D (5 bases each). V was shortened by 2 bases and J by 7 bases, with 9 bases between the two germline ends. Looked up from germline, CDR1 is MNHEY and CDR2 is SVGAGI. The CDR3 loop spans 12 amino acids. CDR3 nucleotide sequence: TGTGCCAGCAGTTACGGAGAGGGGGAGCAGTACTTC. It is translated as CASSYGEGEQYF.

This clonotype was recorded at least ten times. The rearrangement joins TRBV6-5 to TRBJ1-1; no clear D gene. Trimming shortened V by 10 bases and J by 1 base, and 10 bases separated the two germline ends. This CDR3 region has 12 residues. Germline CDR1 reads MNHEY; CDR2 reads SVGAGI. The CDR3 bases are TGTGCCACCCAGTGGGGGAACACTGAAGCTTTCTTT. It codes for CATQWGNTEAFF.

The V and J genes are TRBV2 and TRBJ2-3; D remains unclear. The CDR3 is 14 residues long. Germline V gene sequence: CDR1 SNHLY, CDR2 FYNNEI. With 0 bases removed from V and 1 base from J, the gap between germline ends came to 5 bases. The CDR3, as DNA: TGTGCCAGCAGTGAAGCGGGCCGCACAGATACGCAGTATTTT. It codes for CASSEAGRTDTQYF.

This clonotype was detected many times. This chain's CDR3 is CASSQDSGAKQYF. The CDR3 DNA is TGCGCCAGCAGCCAAGATTCAGGGGCGAAACAGTACTTC. The chain combines TRBV4-3 with TRBJ2-7; a possible D gene is TRBD1 (6 bases). Germline CDR1 reads LGHNA; CDR2 reads YSLEER. This CDR3 region has 13 residues. Between the trimmed V and J ends, which lost 0 bases and 10 bases, there was a span of 13 bases.

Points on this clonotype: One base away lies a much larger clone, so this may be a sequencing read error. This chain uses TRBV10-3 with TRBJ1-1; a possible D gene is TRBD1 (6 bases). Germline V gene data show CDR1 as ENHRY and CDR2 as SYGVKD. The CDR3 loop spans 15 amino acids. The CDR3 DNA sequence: TGTACCATCAGTGAGGTGGGGGCGCAGGGAACTGAAGCTTTCTTT. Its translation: CTISEVGAQGTEAFF.

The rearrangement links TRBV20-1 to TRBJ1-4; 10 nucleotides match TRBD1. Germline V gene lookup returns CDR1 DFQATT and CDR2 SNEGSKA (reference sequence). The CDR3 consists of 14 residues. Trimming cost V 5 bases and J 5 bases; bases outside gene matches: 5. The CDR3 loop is CSAGDRGRNEKLFF. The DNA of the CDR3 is TGCAGTGCTGGTGACAGGGGGCGGAATGAAAAACTGTTTTTT.